These 29 T cell receptor beta chains were sequenced from one sample in a study of T cell changes during pregnancy in multiple sclerosis. Repertoires were generated with immunoSEQ multiplex PCR, while TCRdb's copy carries only in-frame clones and drops some. The sample records under 110,000 clones, 85% to 95% being singletons. The sample was peripheral blood, taken after pregnancy. These receptors all come from a female donor with multiple sclerosis, enrolled in a pregnancy study.

The chain joins TRBV9 to TRBJ2-1; D uncertain. In germline, CDR1 is SGDLS, CDR2 YYNGEE. Trimming shortened V by 3 bases and J by 0 bases, and 10 bases separated the two germline ends. The CDR3 totals 15 residues. This chain's CDR3 is CASSESEASYNEQFF. In nucleotides, the CDR3 is TGTGCCAGCAGCGAAAGCGAAGCCTCCTACAATGAGCAGTTCTTC.

Comment on this clone: The germline gene is not matched at one end of the junction; a read error may be the cause. The V call is TRBV5-1, the J call TRBJ2-5, with 8 bases matching TRBD2. Germline CDR1 reads SGHRS; CDR2 reads YFSETQ. The CDR3 extends over 16 amino acids. In DNA, the CDR3 is TGCGCCAGCAGCCTTTGGTCTGCGGGAGGATGGGAGACCCAATACTTC. Translating it yields CASSLWSAGGWETQYF.

The chain has TRBV6-1 and TRBJ2-3, with TRBD1 as a possible D gene (6 bases). CDR1 is MNHNS, CDR2 SASEGT, per germline. Between the trimmed V and J ends, which lost 8 bases and 2 bases, there was a span of 14 bases. The CDR3 is made up of 14 amino acids. The chain's CDR3 is CASRQEPFTDTQYF. The CDR3 bases are TGTGCCAGCCGACAGGAGCCGTTCACAGATACGCAGTATTTT.

This clone was found many times. This rearrangement joins TRBV7-3 to TRBJ2-1; 10 bases match TRBD2. The CDR3 loop spans 15 amino acids. The J segment lost 5 bases and the V segment lost 1 base, leaving 2 bases of the junction unmatched. Germline V gene sequence: CDR1 SGHTA, CDR2 FQGTGA. CDR3 loop: CASSLKRGGNNEQFF. The CDR3 DNA is TGTGCCAGCAGCTTAAAGCGGGGGGGAAACAATGAGCAGTTCTTC.

The chain has TRBV6-1 and TRBJ2-7; D gene ambiguous. Looked up from germline, CDR1 is MNHNS and CDR2 is SASEGT. Between the trimmed V and J ends, which lost 2 bases and 2 bases, there was a span of 13 bases. CDR3 length: 15 residues. CDR3 amino acids: CASSEFRWRPYEQYF. The DNA for the CDR3 is TGTGCCAGCAGTGAATTCCGTTGGCGGCCCTACGAGCAGTACTTC.

The chain carries TRBV5-4 and TRBJ2-1; TRBD2 agrees at 13 bases. Per germline, CDR1 SGHNT and CDR2 YYREEE (reference sequence). Trimming removed 4 bases from V and 8 bases from J; junction bases left unmatched: 6. This CDR3 spans 15 amino acids. As DNA, the CDR3 is TGTGCCAGCAGCAAAACTAGCGGGGGGGGCGATGAGCAGTTCTTC. This encodes CASSKTSGGGDEQFF.

This chain joins TRBV5-4 and TRBJ2-5, with 13 bases matching TRBD2. The germline gives CDR1 SGHNT, CDR2 YYREEE (reference sequence). This CDR3 contains 15 residues. Losses at the gene ends were 6 bases for V and 5 bases for J; bases not matched to a gene: 7. The CDR3 DNA sequence: TGTGCCAGCATTTCACTAGCGGGGGGGCGGGAGACCCAGTACTTC. Encoded protein: CASISLAGGRETQYF.

This clone was seen just once. This rearrangement joins TRBV28 to TRBJ2-7; D is ambiguous. V lost 3 bases, J lost 0 bases, and 6 bases lay in between. This CDR3 has 13 residues. Per germline, CDR1 MDHEN and CDR2 SYDVKM. CDR3 DNA sequence: TGTGCCAGCAGTTTCCAGGTCTCCTACGAGCAGTACTTC. Its protein is CASSFQVSYEQYF.

The V and J genes are TRBV5-4 and TRBJ2-1; 12 bases are shared with TRBD2. V dropped 4 bases and J dropped 10; count of bases not matched to a gene: 12. The CDR3 is 16 amino acids. Germline CDR1 reads SGHNT; CDR2 reads YYREEE (reference sequence). The CDR3 reads CASSTGTSGRLSEQFF. In DNA, the CDR3 is TGTGCCAGCAGCACAGGGACTAGCGGGCGATTGTCCGAGCAGTTCTTC.

The chain recombines TRBV9 with TRBJ1-2, with TRBD1 identical over 10 bases. Losses at the gene ends were 4 bases for V and 3 bases for J; bases not matched to a gene: 6. The CDR3 has 15 amino acids. Germline values: CDR1 SGDLS, CDR2 YYNGEE. CDR3 region: CASSLGQGVHYGYTF. For the CDR3, the DNA is TGTGCCAGCAGCCTCGGACAGGGGGTACACTATGGCTACACCTTC.

The V and J genes are TRBV19 and TRBJ2-3; 7 positions agree with TRBD1. V shed 6 bases, J shed 6 bases, and the junction held 9 bases outside the gene matches. The CDR3 has 14 amino acids. Germline CDR1 is LNHDA and CDR2 is SQIVND (reference sequence). The CDR3 loop is CASSSQGMDDTQYF. The DNA of the CDR3 is TGTGCCAGTAGCTCACAGGGGATGGACGATACGCAGTATTTT.

This sequence joins TRBV30 and TRBJ1-1; D perhaps matches TRBD1 (5 bases). CDR1 is GTSNPN, CDR2 SVGIG, per germline (reference sequence). The CDR3 runs to 14 residues. The germline V and J ends were trimmed by 0 bases and 1 base, with 9 bases remaining between them. The CDR3 coding sequence is TGTGCCTGGAGTGTACTCGGGGGGAACACTGAAGCTTTCTTT. Amino acids: CAWSVLGGNTEAFF. The variable domain in full, completed from reference TRBV30 and TRBJ1-1, reads SQTIHQWPATLVQPVGSPLSLECTVEGTSNPNLYWYRQAAGRGLQLLFYSVGIGQISSEVPQNLSASRPQDRQFILSSKKLLLSDSGFYLCAWSVLGGNTEAFFGQGTRLTVV.

J is TRBJ2-3 and V is TRBV23-1; 12 bases agree with TRBD2. TRBV23-1 is an ORF, and what it does is uncertain. The V and J ends lost 2 bases and 0 bases, in that order; junction bases with no gene match: 9. The CDR3 is 19 amino acids. The CDR3 spells CASSQETAGLAGSTDTQYF. The DNA of the CDR3 is TGCGCCAGCAGTCAAGAGACAGCCGGACTAGCGGGGAGCACAGATACGCAGTATTTT.

The V and J genes are TRBV4-1 and TRBJ2-3; 8 positions match TRBD1. CDR1 is MGHRA, CDR2 YSYEKL, per germline. V gave up 1 base and J gave up 2 bases; unmatched junction bases: 5. This CDR3 has 16 residues. The CDR3: CASSQGSDRDTDTQYF. CDR3 nucleotides: TGCGCCAGCAGCCAAGGGTCGGACAGGGACACAGATACGCAGTATTTT.

The chain uses TRBV2 and TRBJ2-5, with TRBD1 matching 7 bases. V trimming: 5 bases; J trimming: 5 bases; junction bases outside the gene matches: 11. This CDR3 is 15 amino acids long. Germline loops: CDR1 SNHLY, CDR2 FYNNEI. This CDR3 reads CASSHPDRAEETQYF. CDR3 DNA: TGTGCCAGCAGTCATCCTGACAGGGCGGAGGAGACCCAGTACTTC.

The rearrangement joins TRBV5-5 to TRBJ1-1; 7 bases fit TRBD1. CDR3 size: 16 residues. CDR1 is SGHKS, CDR2 YYEKEE, per germline (reference sequence). V was pared by 0 bases and J by 11 bases, with 16 bases of the junction left unmatched. CDR3 in DNA: TGTGCCAGCAGCTTGGAAGGGGCCAGGGGGACACTCGAGGCTTTCTTT. Protein product: CASSLEGARGTLEAFF.

The chain combines TRBV5-4 with TRBJ1-6; D might be TRBD1 (5 bases). V lost 0 bases and J lost 10, with 11 bases in between. The V gene's germline CDR1 is SGHNT and CDR2 YYREEE (reference sequence). CDR3 length: 14 residues. CDR3 sequence: CASSLGRQGSPLHF. The CDR3 region has the DNA TGTGCCAGCAGCTTGGGTAGGCAGGGATCACCCCTCCACTTT.

The V call is TRBV6-5, the J call TRBJ1-2; TRBD1 aligns across 7 bases. Germline V gene sequence: CDR1 MNHEY, CDR2 SVGAGI. The CDR3 sequence is 14 residues long. Trimming took 5 bases from V and 3 from J; bases not matched to a gene: 6. CDR3 nucleotide sequence: TGTGCCAGCAGTGGACCGGGACAGCACTATGGCTACACCTTC. As protein: CASSGPGQHYGYTF.

This clone showed up just once. The chain joins TRBV21-1 to TRBJ1-1; the table's D call, TRBD1, has no DNA check behind it. TRBV21-1 is marked as a pseudogene. CDR3 size: 20 residues. Written as DNA, the CDR3 is TGTGCCAGCAGCAAACGGCCCTACCTCTGGGGGCGGAGGATTCACACTGAAGCTTTCTTT. Protein sequence: CASSKRPYLWGRRIHTEAFF.

The gene calls are TRBV2 and TRBJ1-5; D is unclear. V lost 0 bases and J lost 2, with 11 bases in between. Germline V gene data show CDR1 as SNHLY and CDR2 as FYNNEI. This CDR3 region has 16 residues. The CDR3, as DNA: TGTGCCAGCAGTGAAGCCCGCGGGAAGGGCAATCAGCCCCAGCATTTT. It translates to CASSEARGKGNQPQHF.

This clone was recorded only once. The chain uses TRBV30 and TRBJ2-5; TRBD1 matches at 12 bases. This CDR3 spans 15 amino acids. CDR1 is GTSNPN and CDR2 is SVGIG in the germline V gene (reference sequence). Trimming removed 1 base from V and 4 bases from J; junction bases left unmatched: 4. CDR3 sequence: CAWSGDRGLGETQYF. The CDR3, as DNA: TGTGCCTGGAGTGGGGACAGGGGGCTTGGAGAGACCCAGTACTTC.

The chain joins TRBV25-1 to TRBJ2-2; 9 nucleotides align to TRBD1. Germline lookup yields CDR1 MGHDK and CDR2 SYGVNS. V shed 9 bases and J 6 bases; nucleotides not matched to a gene: 8. This CDR3 is 14 amino acids long. The chain's CDR3 is CASREQGASGELFF. CDR3 DNA sequence: TGTGCCAGTAGAGAACAGGGGGCTTCCGGGGAGCTGTTTTTT.

V usage is TRBV6-1 and J usage is TRBJ1-4, with D maybe TRBD1 (5 bases). V lost 7 bases, J lost 4 bases, and 10 bases lay in between. The length of the CDR3 is 13 residues. Germline CDR1 and CDR2: MNHNS and SASEGT. The CDR3 nucleotides are TGTGCCAGCAAGAGACAGCATAATGAAAAACTGTTTTTT. Its translation is CASKRQHNEKLFF.

This chain connects TRBV30 to TRBJ2-7; 7 bases fit TRBD2. V dropped 1 base and J dropped 3; count of bases not matched to a gene: 6. This CDR3 has 14 amino acids. The V gene's germline CDR1 is GTSNPN and CDR2 SVGIG (reference sequence). This chain's CDR3 is CAWSETGLLYEQYF. Written as DNA, the CDR3 is TGTGCCTGGAGTGAGACGGGACTACTCTACGAGCAGTACTTC.

V is TRBV19 and J is TRBJ1-2; 8 bases line up with TRBD1. With V trimmed by 5 bases and J by 4 bases, 6 bases remained unmatched. CDR1 is LNHDA and CDR2 is SQIVND in the germline V gene (reference sequence). This CDR3 comprises 14 residues. The CDR3 region is CASSVDRDGYGYTF. Here the CDR3 DNA reads TGTGCCAGTAGTGTGGACAGGGACGGCTATGGCTACACCTTC.

V is TRBV2 and J is TRBJ1-2; a possible D gene is TRBD1 (6 bases). CDR1 and CDR2 (germline): SNHLY, FYNNEI. The CDR3 is 16 amino acids. Trimming stripped 3 bases from V and 4 bases from J, with 18 bases between. The CDR3 sequence is CASSERGGGGPYGYTF. CDR3 nucleotides: TGTGCCAGCAGTGAGAGGGGGGGCGGAGGGCCCTATGGCTACACCTTC.

The CDR3 DNA reads as TGTGCCAGCAGCGCCGGGGGGGGTGTCACTGAAGCTTTCTTT. This sequence encodes CASSAGGGVTEAFF. The chain carries TRBV9 and TRBJ1-1, with a weak D call TRBD1 (5 bases). The CDR3 runs to 14 residues. Germline V gene sequence: CDR1 SGDLS, CDR2 YYNGEE. The V and J ends lost 3 bases and 4 bases respectively, with 13 bases between them. Drawing the rest from reference TRBV9 and TRBJ1-1, the complete variable domain is DSGVTQTPKHLITATGQRVTLRCSPRSGDLSVYWYQQSLDQGLQFLIQYYNGEERAKGNILERFSAQQFPDLHSELNLSSLELGDSALYFCASSAGGGVTEAFFGQGTRLTVV.

V and J are TRBV7-6 and TRBJ2-3; 8 nucleotides line up with TRBD2. The CDR3 covers 17 residues. V gave up 7 bases and J gave up 8 bases; unmatched junction bases: 20. The V gene's germline CDR1 is SGHVS and CDR2 FNYEAQ. CDR3: CASTLVSAGGIGGTQYF. CDR3 sequence (DNA): TGTGCCAGCACTCTTGTATCGGCGGGGGGAATCGGGGGTACGCAGTATTTT.

In its sample, this clone was seen once. The chain has TRBV29-1 and TRBJ1-4, with unresolved D. CDR3 length: 13 residues. Trimming shortened V by 4 bases and J by 0 bases, and 6 bases separated the two germline ends. Per the germline V gene, CDR1 is SQVTM and CDR2 is ANQGSEA. DNA of the CDR3: TGCAGCGTTGGCGGGTCAACTAATGAAAAACTGTTTTTT. Translation: CSVGGSTNEKLFF.